Sequencing of this T cell receptor (beta chain) was carried out in a study of sequential checkpoint blockade in melanoma (dated by TCRdb to the late 2010s). A note on the overall study: In a 1:1 randomization, patients received either first-line nivolumab then ipilimumab (arm A) or ipilimumab then nivolumab (arm B). Maintenance nivolumab was given following each of the two trial sequences. On the study overall, not on this receptor specifically: Validation of the response-prediction model combining TCR metrics and mutation burden is needed in larger, independent patient cohorts.

Explained via the paper, the treatment or condition label denotes: randomized to nivolumab then ipilimumab (arm A) or the reverse (arm B). No trial patient had received prior DNA-damaging chemotherapy. Thawed PBMCs were sorted on a FACS Aria II flow cytometer to isolate live CD3+CD8+ cells negative for CD19 and CD56. Samples were obtained from patients with melanoma enrolled in CheckMate 064, a randomized, open-label phase II trial of sequential checkpoint blockade. Peripheral blood mononuclear cells were collected by leukapheresis, purified using Ficoll-Paque, and frozen in human serum containing around 10% DMSO. Purity of sorted blood CD3+CD8+ cells was verified at >98% immediately after sorting, followed by DNA extraction. TCRbeta CDR3 regions were immunosequenced from genomic DNA with the immunoSEQ Assay. Before high-throughput sequencing, genomic DNA was amplified using bias-controlled multiplex PCR. Turning to the authors' computational methods: To quantify the absolute abundance of each unique TCRbeta CDR3 region, the sequences were collapsed and filtered. Clonality, defined as 1 minus Pielou's evenness, was calculated using only productive rearrangements. A previously published method was used to identify clones with significantly greater frequencies in on-treatment samples than in baseline samples. TCRdb holds this immuneACCESS table with in-frame rearrangements only. Some clones are missing; in checked studies, unresolved V genes explain under half, and the rest has no known cause. The D gene and trimming were derived from the DNA, and the V and J assignments and clone size from that table. The sample yields around 41,000 clones; 80% to 90% were counted once. The leading ten clones occupy roughly an eighth of the sample.

Trimming accounts for 0 bases at V and 2 bases at J, while the number of junction bases matched to no gene is 5. Spanning cysteine to phenylalanine, the CDR3 consists of 17 amino acids. The retained sequence is limited to the CDR3, 51 bases, with the frame set at the first base. Based on the germline V gene (reference sequence), the CDR1 and CDR2 sequences are PRHDT and FYEKMQ. Concerning this clone itself: The antigen this receptor binds is unknown. Nothing much larger sits one base from this clone, and base qualities are not available.

The receptor's source is a human donor with melanoma. This chain joins TRBV13 to TRBJ2-1; TRBD2 fits 9 bases in the junction. Source: CD8+ T cells sorted from blood (inferred from file names), taken from a patient given nivolumab and ipilimumab in sequence. The CDR3 corresponds to CASSLGAGGSAYNEQFF. The nucleotide sequence is TGTGCCAGCAGCTTAGGAGCGGGAGGATCGGCCTACAATGAGCAGTTCTTC. Joined to the reference TRBV13 and TRBJ2-1 proteins, this CDR3 gives the full variable domain: AAGVIQSPRHLIKEKRETATLKCYPIPRHDTVYWYQQGPGQDPQFLISFYEKMQSDKGSIPDRFSAQQFSDYHSELNMSSLELGDSALYFCASSLGAGGSAYNEQFFGPGTRLTVL.